The sequence of this TCR beta chain was determined in a study of blood T cell repertoires in COVID-19. How the authors handled the data: From reference gene primer amplification, estimates of nucleated cell counts were derived. The table came from immunoSEQ multiplex PCR; TCRdb's copy has only in-frame clones and leaves some out. The D gene and trimming were derived from the DNA, and the V and J assignments and clone size from that table. The sample consists of some 380,000 clones, approximately 87% of them appearing once. Trimming at V came to 3 bases and at J to 7 bases, leaving 8 bases not matched to a gene. Germline V CDR1 and CDR2: SGHNT, YYREEE (reference sequence). CDR3 length: 15 residues. Study members were between roughly 18 and 89 years old and lived in roughly 24 US regions. Participants' reported clinical history set cohort assignment. Resolution of symptoms, clearance, or two negative PCRs was present in recovered Cohort 3 donors.

The sequenced sample was PBMCs or T cells enriched from blood (not recorded which). The receptor was derived from a man aged 30-40 years who had recovered from COVID-19. V usage is TRBV5-4 and J usage is TRBJ2-1, with 9 bases matching TRBD1. The CDR3 loop reads CASSSGDRVANEQFF. In DNA form, the CDR3 reads TGTGCCAGCAGCTCGGGGGACAGGGTCGCGAATGAGCAGTTCTTC.